This T cell receptor (beta chain) was sequenced during a study of sequential checkpoint blockade in melanoma. Treatment: randomized to nivolumab then ipilimumab (arm A) or the reverse (arm B). Patients had received no earlier DNA-damaging chemotherapy. TCRdb's copy holds only in-frame clones and misses some; the assay was immunoSEQ multiplex PCR. The sample has around 22,000 clones, about two thirds seen once. This clone appeared a few times. The V gene end was trimmed by 0 bases and the J gene end by 4 bases; junction bases not matched to a gene: 4. This CDR3 has 16 residues. CDR1 is MRHNA, CDR2 SNTAGT, per germline.

The starting material was CD8+ T cells sorted from blood (inferred from file names), obtained from a patient given nivolumab and ipilimumab in sequence. The TCR was taken from a human donor with melanoma. J is TRBJ2-3 and V is TRBV6-4, with 10 bases fitting TRBD2. The CDR3 DNA reads as TGTGCCAGCAGTGACTCGGGAGCGGGGGGGCCAGATACGCAGTATTTT. This codes for CASSDSGAGGPDTQYF.